A single sample is the source of the 7 T cell receptor beta chains below, sequenced in a study of vaccination and CD4 T cells after COVID-19. With the Oncomine TCR Beta short-read assay, DNA from cultured CD4+ T cells was sequenced. TCRdb itself ran the PCR reads through MiXCR, one entry per CDR3 protein. This sample carries 15,000 to 20,000 distinct CDR3 sequences, 43% of them seen once, and the ten largest clones take 4.5% to 6%. Indicated treatment: approximately nine-day PBMC culture with coronavirus spike peptide pools or control peptides (ViraFEST assay). These receptors have no known antigen. The sequencing here drew on CD4+ T cells from blood, cultured in vitro, taken before SARS-CoV-2 vaccination. These receptors all stem from a human donor who had recovered from COVID-19.

V is TRBV10-2 and J is TRBJ1-6; 7 nucleotides line up with TRBD1. The CDR3 runs to 14 residues. From germline, CDR1 is WSHSY and CDR2 SAAADI. The J segment lost 6 bases and the V segment lost 2 bases, leaving 1 base of the junction unmatched. CDR3 nucleotides: TGCGCCAGCAGTGAGCGACAGGGTAATTCACCCCTCCACTTT. Translation: CASSERQGNSPLHF.

In its sample, this clonotype was seen once. At one of its ends the junction is not consistent with the germline gene, which may arise from a read error. The chain combines TRBV19 with TRBJ2-1; 8 bases match TRBD1. Germline CDR1 LNHDA, CDR2 SQIVND (reference sequence). The CDR3 extends over 15 amino acids. As DNA, the CDR3 is TGTGCCAGTAGTTTAGACAGGGGATACTACAATGAGCAGTTCTTC. Translation gives CASSLDRGYYNEQFF. Full variable domain (remainder filled in from reference TRBV19 and TRBJ2-1): DGGITQSPKYLFRKEGQNVTLSCEQNLNHDAMYWYRQDPGQGLRLIYYSQIVNDFQKGDIAEGYSVSREKKESFPLTVTSAQKNPTAFYLCASSLDRGYYNEQFFGPGTRLTVL.

The chain carries TRBV28 and TRBJ2-1; 14 bases fit TRBD2. The J segment lost 8 bases and the V segment lost 4 bases, leaving 7 bases of the junction unmatched. Per germline, CDR1 MDHEN and CDR2 SYDVKM. This CDR3 region has 16 residues. CDR3 in DNA: TGTGCCAGCAGTTCCGTGGGACTAGCGGGAGTGTATGAGCAGTTCTTC. This translates into CASSSVGLAGVYEQFF.

The chain recombines TRBV6-1 with TRBJ1-4; tentatively, D is TRBD1 (6 bases). This CDR3 is 14 amino acids long. Germline-derived CDR1 and CDR2 are MNHNS and SASEGT. The V end lost 6 bases, the J end lost 0 bases, and 8 bases lay between the germline ends. This CDR3 is CASSSGATNEKLFF. In DNA form, the CDR3 reads TGTGCCAGCAGCTCAGGGGCAACTAATGAAAAACTGTTTTTT.

This clonotype has more than one count but fewer than ten. V gene TRBV10-3 combines with J gene TRBJ1-5; the D is unclear. The CDR3 runs 12 residues. The V end was cut by 4 bases, the J end by 4 bases, with 5 bases between. From germline, CDR1 is ENHRY and CDR2 SYGVKD. The CDR3 protein is CAISARNQPQHF. CDR3 DNA sequence: TGTGCCATCAGTGCCAGAAATCAGCCCCAGCATTTT.

The J gene is TRBJ1-5, the V gene TRBV7-2, with no clear D. CDR3 size: 12 residues. Trimming took off 5 bases at V and 3 bases at J, with 5 bases between the two ends. CDR1 is SGHTA and CDR2 is FQGNSA in the germline V gene. This chain's CDR3 is CASSHNNQPQHF. The CDR3, as DNA: TGTGCCAGCAGCCACAACAATCAGCCCCAGCATTTT.

Judged by abundance, this clonotype is medium-sized (0.01 to 0.1%). This chain connects TRBV12-3 or TRBV12-4 to TRBJ1-1, with 7 bases lining up with TRBD1. J lost 4 bases, V lost 6 bases, and 5 bases had no gene match. This CDR3 spans 13 amino acids. The CDR3 DNA follows: TGTGCCAGCAGGCCCGCAGGGGGCACTGAAGCTTTCTTT. Translated, it gives CASRPAGGTEAFF.